This record concerns one TCR beta chain sequence. Study processing details: Reference gene primer amplification in the assay estimated nucleated cell counts. Assay used: immunoSEQ multiplex PCR; TCRdb lists only in-frame clones, some missing. V and J calls and clone size follow that table, whereas D and trimming were derived from the DNA. The sample carries tens of thousands of clones, approximately 80% recorded once. The sample belongs to a study of blood T cell repertoires in COVID-19. Study-level background: The United States, Italy and Spain were the sources of the acute and convalescent COVID-19 samples. The cDNA or gDNA used as material had been derived from T cells, B-cell-depleted T cells, or PBMCs.

V lost 0 bases and J 9 bases, leaving 12 bases between the germline ends. This CDR3 has 15 amino acids. Germline CDR1 and CDR2: MGHRA and YSYEKL. This TCR was sampled from a woman aged 60-75 years with acute or convalescent COVID-19. Input material: peripheral blood. This rearrangement joins TRBV4-1 to TRBJ1-6; D possibly corresponds to TRBD1 (6 bases). The CDR3 sequence: CASSQDQQGSSPLHF. Written as DNA, the CDR3 is TGCGCCAGCAGCCAAGATCAACAGGGCAGTTCACCCCTCCACTTT.